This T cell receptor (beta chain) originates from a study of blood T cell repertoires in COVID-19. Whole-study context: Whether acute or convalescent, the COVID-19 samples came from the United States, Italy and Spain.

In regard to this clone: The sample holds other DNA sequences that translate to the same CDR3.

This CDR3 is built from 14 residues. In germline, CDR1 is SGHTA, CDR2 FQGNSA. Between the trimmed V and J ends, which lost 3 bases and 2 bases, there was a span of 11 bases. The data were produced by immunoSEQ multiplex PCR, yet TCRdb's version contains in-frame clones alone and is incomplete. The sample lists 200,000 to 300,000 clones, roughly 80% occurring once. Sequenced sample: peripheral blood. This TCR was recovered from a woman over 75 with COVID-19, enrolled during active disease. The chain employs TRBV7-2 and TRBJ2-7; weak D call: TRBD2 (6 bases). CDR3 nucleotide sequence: TGTGCCAGCAGCTTCGGGGGAGGACCCTACGAGCAGTACTTC. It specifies CASSFGGGPYEQYF.